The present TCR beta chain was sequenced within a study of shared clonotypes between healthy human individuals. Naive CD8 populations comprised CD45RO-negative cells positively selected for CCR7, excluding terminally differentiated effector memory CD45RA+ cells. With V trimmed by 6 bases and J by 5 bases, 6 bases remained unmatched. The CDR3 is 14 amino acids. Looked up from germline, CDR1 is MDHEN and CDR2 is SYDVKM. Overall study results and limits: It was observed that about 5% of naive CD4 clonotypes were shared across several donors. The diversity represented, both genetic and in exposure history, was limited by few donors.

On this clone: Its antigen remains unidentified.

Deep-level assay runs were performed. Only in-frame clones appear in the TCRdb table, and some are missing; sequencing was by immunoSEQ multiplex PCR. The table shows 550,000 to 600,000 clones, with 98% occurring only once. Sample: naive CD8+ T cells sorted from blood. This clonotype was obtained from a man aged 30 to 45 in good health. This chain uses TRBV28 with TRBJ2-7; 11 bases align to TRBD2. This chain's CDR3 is CASSVLAGVNEQYF. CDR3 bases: TGTGCCAGCAGCGTACTAGCGGGAGTTAACGAGCAGTACTTC.